What follows describes a single T cell receptor beta chain. Antigen specificity is unknown. These data come from a study of T cell responses to AZD1222 COVID-19 vaccine. Study conclusions and caveats: Donor demographics were predominantly white British with a female majority; clonal diversity may be underestimated. Two AZD1222 administrations were followed by greater Spike-specific TCR breadth and depth. The peak T cell response came first, and repertoires were sampled only after it.

Analysis merged second doses at about 4 or about 12 weeks. Clones were read by immunoSEQ multiplex PCR, and TCRdb kept only the in-frame ones, dropping some. The sample shows about 26,000 clones, 88% of them seen only once. This specimen consisted of peripheral blood, obtained 28 days after the second AZD1222 dose. This TCR derives from an adult who received the AZD1222 COVID-19 vaccine.

The CDR3 coding sequence is TGTGCCAGCAGCTCACGAGGGGCCAGGGGCGATGAGCAGTTCTTC. Translated, it gives CASSSRGARGDEQFF. The chain links TRBV6-5 to TRBJ2-1; the D gene is possibly TRBD1 (6 bases). Trimming stripped 6 bases from V and 8 bases from J, with 20 bases between. CDR1 is MNHEY and CDR2 is SVGAGI in the germline V gene. The CDR3 is 15 amino acids.